This T cell receptor beta chain was obtained from a study of blood T cell repertoires in COVID-19. Study-level background: The samples span acute and convalescent COVID-19 from the United States, Italy and Spain.

Assay used: immunoSEQ multiplex PCR; TCRdb lists only in-frame clones, some missing. The sample includes 200,000 or so clones, roughly 79% seen only once; the top ten take roughly an eighth. The CDR3 is made up of 15 amino acids. J lost 9 bases, V lost 5 bases, and 16 bases had no gene match. Germline V gives CDR1 SGHVS, CDR2 FQNEAQ. Seattle patient enrollment occurred during active infection, with longitudinal follow-up thereafter. The source of this sequence is a woman of 80 years or more with COVID-19, enrolled during active disease. Sequencing used peripheral blood. J is TRBJ2-7 and V is TRBV7-8, with TRBD2 identical over 7 bases. The CDR3 is CASSRETSTYPGQYF. The CDR3 coding sequence is TGTGCCAGCAGCCGAGAGACTAGCACCTACCCCGGGCAGTACTTC. The variable domain in full, completed from reference TRBV7-8 and TRBJ2-7, reads GAGVSQSPRYKVAKRGQDVALRCDPISGHVSLFWYQQALGQGPEFLTYFQNEAQLDKSGLPSDRFFAERPEGSVSTLKIQRTQQEDSAVYLCASSRETSTYPGQYFGPGTRLTVT.